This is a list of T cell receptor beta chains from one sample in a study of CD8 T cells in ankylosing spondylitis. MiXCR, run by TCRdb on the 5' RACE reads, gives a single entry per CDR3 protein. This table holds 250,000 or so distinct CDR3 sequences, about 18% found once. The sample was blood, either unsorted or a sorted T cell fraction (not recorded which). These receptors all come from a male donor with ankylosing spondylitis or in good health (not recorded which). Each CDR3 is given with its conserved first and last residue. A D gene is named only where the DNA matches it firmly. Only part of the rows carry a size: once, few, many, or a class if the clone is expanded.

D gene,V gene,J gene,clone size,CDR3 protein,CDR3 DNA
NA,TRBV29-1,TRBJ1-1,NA,CSGRALNTEAFF,TGCAGCGGCCGGGCTCTGAACACTGAAGCTTTCTTT
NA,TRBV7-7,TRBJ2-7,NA,CASSPGENYEQYF,TGTGCTAGCAGCCCCGGGGAGAACTACGAGCAGTACTTC
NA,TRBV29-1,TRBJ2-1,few,CSVVEWGMGSEQFF,TGCAGCGTTGTAGAGTGGGGAATGGGGAGTGAGCAGTTCTTC
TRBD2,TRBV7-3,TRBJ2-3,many,CASSSGLAATDTQYF,TGTGCCAGCAGCTCGGGACTAGCGGCCACAGATACGCAGTATTTT
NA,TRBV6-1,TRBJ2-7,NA,CASREDNPYEQYF,TGTGCCAGCAGGGAAGATAACCCCTACGAGCAGTACTTC
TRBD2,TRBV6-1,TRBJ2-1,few,CASSEPIGRAVTIEQFF,TGTGCCAGCAGTGAACCTATAGGGAGGGCCGTTACAATTGAGCAGTTCTTC
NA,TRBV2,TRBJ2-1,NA,CASSEPYMVSTDNEQFF,TGTGCCAGCAGTGAACCCTACATGGTCTCGACCGATAATGAGCAGTTCTTC
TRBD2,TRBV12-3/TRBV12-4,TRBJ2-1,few,CASSLEGTSGRDEQFF,TGTGCCAGCAGTTTAGAGGGGACTAGCGGGAGAGATGAGCAGTTCTTC
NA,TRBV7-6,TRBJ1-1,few,CASSFETLTEAFF,TGTGCCAGCAGCTTCGAAACTCTCACTGAAGCTTTCTTT
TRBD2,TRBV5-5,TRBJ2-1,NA,CASSLALAGNNEQFF,TGTGCCAGCAGCTTGGCCCTAGCGGGAAACAATGAGCAGTTCTTC
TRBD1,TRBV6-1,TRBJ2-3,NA,CASSPEWGQGSTDTQYF,TGTGCCAGCAGCCCCGAATGGGGACAGGGTAGCACAGATACGCAGTATTTT
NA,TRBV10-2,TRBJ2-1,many,CASESRTGRDEQFF,TGCGCCAGCGAATCTCGGACAGGGAGGGATGAGCAGTTCTTC
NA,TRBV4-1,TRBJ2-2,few,CASSPDPGTSPYTGELFF,TGCGCCAGCAGCCCAGACCCAGGGACCTCGCCTTACACCGGGGAGCTGTTTTTT
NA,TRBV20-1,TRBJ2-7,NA,CSAVPRDSVSYEQYF,TGCAGTGCCGTCCCTCGGGACTCGGTATCCTACGAGCAGTACTTC
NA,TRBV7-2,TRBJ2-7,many,CASSYLGGSYEQYF,TGTGCCAGCAGCTACCTAGGGGGCTCCTACGAGCAGTACTTC
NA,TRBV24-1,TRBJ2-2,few,CATSGRSTGELFF,TGTGCCACCAGTGGCAGGAGCACCGGGGAGCTGTTTTTT
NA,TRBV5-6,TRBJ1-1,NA,CASSPGRGEAFF,TGTGCCAGCAGCCCGGGGCGGGGTGAAGCTTTCTTT
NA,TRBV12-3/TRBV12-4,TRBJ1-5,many,CASSFLVQGGGNQPQHF,TGTGCCAGCAGTTTTTTGGTACAGGGAGGGGGCAATCAGCCCCAGCATTTT
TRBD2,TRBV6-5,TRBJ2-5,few,CASSYSKTSGFQETQYF,TGTGCCAGCAGTTACTCGAAGACTAGCGGATTCCAAGAGACCCAGTACTTC
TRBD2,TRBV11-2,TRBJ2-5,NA,CASSSGLAYETQYF,TGTGCCAGCAGCTCGGGACTAGCGTATGAGACCCAGTACTTC
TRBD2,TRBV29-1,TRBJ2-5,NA,CSVGGLAEETQYF,TGCAGCGTTGGGGGACTAGCAGAAGAGACCCAGTACTTC
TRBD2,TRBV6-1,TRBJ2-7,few,CASIPTGLAGPEQYF,TGTGCCAGCATCCCAACGGGACTAGCGGGACCCGAGCAGTACTTC
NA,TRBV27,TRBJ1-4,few,CASSGYATNEKLFF,TGTGCCAGCAGCGGTTACGCAACTAATGAAAAACTGTTTTTT
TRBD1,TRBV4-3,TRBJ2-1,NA,CASSQDARGPYNEQFF,TGCGCCAGCAGCCAAGATGCGAGGGGGCCTTACAATGAGCAGTTCTTC
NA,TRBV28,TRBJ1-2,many,CASRARTF,TGTGCCAGCAGGGCCCGCACCTTC
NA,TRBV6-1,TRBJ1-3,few,CASAEGVSGNTIYF,TGTGCCAGCGCCGAGGGAGTATCTGGAAACACCATATATTTT
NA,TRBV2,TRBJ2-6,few,CASSPGTSSGANVLTF,TGTGCCAGCAGCCCCGGGACGTCTTCTGGGGCCAACGTCCTGACTTTC
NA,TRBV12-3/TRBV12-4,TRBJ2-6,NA,CASSFSGVKSGANVLTF,TGTGCCAGCAGTTTTTCGGGCGTAAAGTCTGGGGCCAACGTCCTGACTTTC
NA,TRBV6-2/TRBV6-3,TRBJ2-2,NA,CASSQAAGDTGELFF,TGTGCCAGCAGCCAAGCGGCCGGGGACACCGGGGAGCTGTTTTTT
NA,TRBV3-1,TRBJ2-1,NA,CASSQAYRDNPYEQFF,TGTGCCAGCAGCCAAGCCTATAGGGACAATCCGTATGAGCAGTTCTTC
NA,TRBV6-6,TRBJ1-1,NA,CASSPQGTTEAFF,TGTGCCAGCAGCCCACAGGGTACCACTGAAGCTTTCTTT
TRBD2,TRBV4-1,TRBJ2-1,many,CASSQEQGSSGSLGSYNEQFF,TGCGCCAGCAGCCAAGAGCAGGGGTCTAGCGGGAGTCTTGGCTCCTACAATGAGCAGTTCTTC
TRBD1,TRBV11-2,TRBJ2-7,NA,CASSLRQGTYEQYF,TGTGCCAGCAGCTTACGACAGGGGACCTACGAGCAGTACTTC
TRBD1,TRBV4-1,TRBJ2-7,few,CASSQDEGTGLYEQYF,TGCGCCAGCAGCCAAGATGAAGGGACAGGGCTTTACGAGCAGTACTTC
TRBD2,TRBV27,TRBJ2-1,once,CASTGLAGNYNEQFF,TGTGCCAGCACGGGGCTAGCGGGGAACTACAATGAGCAGTTCTTC
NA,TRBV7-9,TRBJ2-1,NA,CASSDREEYYNEQFF,TGTGCCAGCAGCGACCGGGAAGAGTACTACAATGAGCAGTTCTTC
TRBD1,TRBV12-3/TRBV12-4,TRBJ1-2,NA,CASSLQGAGYTF,TGTGCCAGCAGTTTACAGGGGGCTGGCTACACCTTC
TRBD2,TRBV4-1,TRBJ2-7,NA,CASSPTGTNTLGDEQYF,TGCGCCAGCAGCCCAACCGGGACTAACACCTTAGGGGACGAGCAGTACTTC
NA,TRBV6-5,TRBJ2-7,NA,CASSYGPMGRTYEQYF,TGTGCCAGCAGTTACGGTCCGATGGGCAGAACCTACGAGCAGTACTTC
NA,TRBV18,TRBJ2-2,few,CASSYPTRAQPSGELFF,TGTGCCAGCTCTTACCCCACCCGGGCCCAGCCTTCCGGGGAGCTGTTTTTT
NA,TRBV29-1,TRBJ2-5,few,CSVEGVRGGIGGETQYF,TGCAGCGTTGAAGGAGTGCGGGGCGGGATAGGCGGAGAGACCCAGTACTTC
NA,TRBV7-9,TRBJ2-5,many,CASSLGTVEQETQYF,TGTGCCAGCAGCTTAGGGACTGTGGAGCAAGAGACCCAGTACTTC
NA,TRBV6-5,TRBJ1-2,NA,CASSYRDGYTF,TGTGCCAGCAGTTATAGAGATGGCTACACCTTC
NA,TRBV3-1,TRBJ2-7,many,CASSQVGASLSYEQYF,TGTGCCAGCAGCCAAGTTGGGGCGTCCCTCTCGTACGAGCAGTACTTC
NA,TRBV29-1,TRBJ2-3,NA,CSVEDLGSPSPTDTQYF,TGCAGCGTTGAAGATTTGGGGAGTCCTTCGCCCACAGATACGCAGTATTTT
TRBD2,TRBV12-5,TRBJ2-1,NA,CASGLLAGGHNEQFF,TGTGCTAGTGGTTTACTAGCGGGAGGGCACAATGAGCAGTTCTTC
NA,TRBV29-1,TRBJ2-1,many,CSVVGRVDNEQFF,TGCAGCGTTGTGGGCAGGGTGGATAATGAGCAGTTCTTC
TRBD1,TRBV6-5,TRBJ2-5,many,CASSYPGTGGLETQYF,TGTGCCAGCAGTTACCCCGGGACAGGGGGGCTGGAGACCCAGTACTTC
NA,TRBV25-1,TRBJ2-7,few,CATRNGRSYEQYF,TGTGCCACCAGGAATGGCCGATCCTACGAGCAGTACTTC
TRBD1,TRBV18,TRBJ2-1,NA,CASSSPWVGTGVANEQFF,TGTGCCAGCTCGTCCCCCTGGGTCGGGACAGGGGTTGCCAATGAGCAGTTCTTC
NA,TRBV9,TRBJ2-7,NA,CASSPLGNYEQYF,TGTGCCAGCAGCCCCCTCGGAAACTACGAGCAGTACTTC